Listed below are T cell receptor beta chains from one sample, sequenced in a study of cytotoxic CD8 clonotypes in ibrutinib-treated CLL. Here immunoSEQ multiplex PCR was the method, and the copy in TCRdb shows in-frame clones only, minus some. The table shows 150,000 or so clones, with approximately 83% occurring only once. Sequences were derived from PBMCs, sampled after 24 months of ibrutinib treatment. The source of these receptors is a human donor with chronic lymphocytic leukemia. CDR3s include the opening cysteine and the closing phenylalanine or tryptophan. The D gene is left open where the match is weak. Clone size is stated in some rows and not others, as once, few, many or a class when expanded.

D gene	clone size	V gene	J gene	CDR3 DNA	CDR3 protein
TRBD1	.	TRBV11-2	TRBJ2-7	TGTGCCAGCAGCGACCGGGACAGGACCTCACGGCGGTACTTC	CASSDRDRTSRRYF
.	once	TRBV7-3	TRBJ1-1	TGTGCCAGCAGCTCTCAGGCGGGGGCAAACACTGAAGCTTTCTTT	CASSSQAGANTEAFF
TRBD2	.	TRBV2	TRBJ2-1	TGTGCCAGCAGGTCTAGCGGGATCTCCTACAATGAGCAGTTCTTC	CASRSSGISYNEQFF
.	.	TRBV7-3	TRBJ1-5	TGTGCCAGCAGCTACGGGGAGAGGGGCAATCAGCCCCAGCATTTT	CASSYGERGNQPQHF
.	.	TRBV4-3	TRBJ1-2	TGCGCCAGCAGCCAAGAAGCCGGGGTTTATGGCTACACCTTC	CASSQEAGVYGYTF
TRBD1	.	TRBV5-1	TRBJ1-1	TGCGCCAGCAGCACTACGACGACAGGGGGGAACGCTGAAGCTTTCTTT	CASSTTTTGGNAEAFF
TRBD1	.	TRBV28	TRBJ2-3	TGTGCCAGCAGTTTCCGGCGGACAGGGGGCACAGATACGCAGTATTTT	CASSFRRTGGTDTQYF
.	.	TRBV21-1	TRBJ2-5	TGTGCCAGCAGCAAGACGGCGGGATTCCTCCCGCAAGAGACCCAGTACTTC	CASSKTAGFLPQETQYF
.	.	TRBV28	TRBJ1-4	TGTGCCAGCAGCACTCCCGGGAACCACATCGAAAAACTGTTTTTT	CASSTPGNHIEKLFF
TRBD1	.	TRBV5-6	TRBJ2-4	TGTGCCAGCAGCTTACCGGGACAGGGGACGTACATTCAGTACTTC	CASSLPGQGTYIQYF
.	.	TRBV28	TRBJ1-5	TGTGCCAGCAGTCCCCGTTTTAAGGGGGGCAGTAAAGGCGGCAATCAGCCCCAGCATTTT	CASSPRFKGGSKGGNQPQHF
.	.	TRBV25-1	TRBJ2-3	TGTGCCAGGGGTTGGTCCCTAACAGATACGCAGTATTTT	CARGWSLTDTQYF